This entry lists 12 T cell receptor beta chains sequenced from one sample in a study of shared clonotypes between healthy human individuals. TCRdb keeps only in-frame clones here, not all; method: immunoSEQ multiplex PCR. The sample lists some 500,000 clones; roughly four fifths were seen once. Source material: PBMCs. These receptors were obtained from a middle-aged woman in good health. Some clones in this sample may be carry-over from other donors' samples.

This clone was seen a few times. CDR3 sequence (DNA): TGTGCCAGCAGTTCCCCCGGTTCGACGAGGTACGAGCAGTACTTC. Its translation: CASSSPGSTRYEQYF. The J gene is TRBJ2-7, the V gene TRBV6-5; D gene uncertain. In germline, CDR1 is MNHEY, CDR2 SVGAGI. The CDR3 covers 15 residues. V was cut by 4 bases and J by 4 bases, with 17 bases left in between.

V gene TRBV7-9 combines with J gene TRBJ2-7; no firm D call. The length of the CDR3 is 12 residues. CDR1 and CDR2 (germline): SEHNR, FQNEAQ (reference sequence). V lost 7 bases to trimming and J lost 1 base, with 8 bases between them. In DNA form, the CDR3 reads TGTGCCAGCAACCCCGGTTCCTACGAGCAGTACTTC. Amino acids: CASNPGSYEQYF.

The chain recombines TRBV9 with TRBJ2-5; D is unclear. The CDR3 spans 14 residues. Germline V CDR1 and CDR2: SGDLS, YYNGEE. V was pared by 4 bases and J by 2 bases, with 12 bases between. Here the CDR3 reads CASSSAWQQETQYF. The CDR3 DNA follows: TGTGCCAGCAGCTCCGCGTGGCAGCAAGAGACCCAGTACTTC.

This clone was seen a single time. The chain has TRBV27 and TRBJ2-7; TRBD2 aligns across 12 bases. V lost 7 bases, J lost 0 bases, and 4 bases stayed unmatched. The V gene's germline CDR1 is MNHEY and CDR2 SMNVEV (reference sequence). CDR3 length equals 15 residues. Here the CDR3 reads CASNLTSGSSYEQYF. The CDR3 DNA follows: TGTGCCAGCAACTTGACTAGCGGGAGCTCCTACGAGCAGTACTTC.

The chain is built from TRBV18 and TRBJ2-3, with TRBD2 as a possible D gene (5 bases). Between the trimmed V and J ends, which lost 4 bases and 6 bases, there was a span of 8 bases. CDR1 is KGHSH, CDR2 LQKENI, per germline. The length of the CDR3 is 12 residues. CDR3 in amino acids: CASSRGPDTQYF. In DNA, the CDR3 is TGTGCCAGCTCACGAGGGCCGGATACGCAGTATTTT.

The sample holds a few counts of this clone. The V and J genes are TRBV14 and TRBJ2-2; D call uncertain. The CDR3 extends over 16 amino acids. Trimming removed 4 bases at V and 0 bases at J, with 12 bases between. Germline V gene sequence: CDR1 SGHDN, CDR2 FVKESK. CDR3: CASSPIIDANTGELFF. The CDR3 nucleotides read TGTGCCAGCAGCCCGATAATAGATGCGAACACCGGGGAGCTGTTTTTT.

This clone has just a few counts. The chain recombines TRBV27 with TRBJ1-5, with a tentative D call TRBD1 (6 bases). CDR1 is MNHEY, CDR2 SMNVEV, per germline (reference sequence). Trimming took 4 bases from V and 5 from J, leaving 9 bases between them. This CDR3 spans 13 amino acids. DNA for the CDR3: TGTGCCAGCAGTTGGGCAGGGGATCAGCCCCAGCATTTT. As protein: CASSWAGDQPQHF.

This chain joins TRBV2 and TRBJ1-5; D call uncertain. V was shortened by 6 bases and J by 2 bases, with 17 bases between the two germline ends. Germline CDR1 reads SNHLY; CDR2 reads FYNNEI. The CDR3 is 16 residues long. Here the CDR3 reads CASSPPGRRGNQPQHF. The CDR3 nucleotides are TGTGCCAGCAGCCCCCCCGGCCGGCGGGGCAATCAGCCCCAGCATTTT.

The V and J genes are TRBV5-1 and TRBJ2-1, with TRBD2 matching 8 bases. The CDR3 extends over 15 amino acids. V gave up 3 bases and J gave up 5 bases; unmatched junction bases: 7. Germline V gives CDR1 SGHRS, CDR2 YFSETQ. The CDR3 here is CASSWGTSLNNEQFF. Here the CDR3 DNA reads TGCGCCAGCAGCTGGGGGACTAGTCTGAACAATGAGCAGTTCTTC.

This clone was seen at least ten times. The rearrangement joins TRBV11-2 to TRBJ1-3; D unresolved. This CDR3 spans 15 amino acids. Looked up from germline, CDR1 is SGHAT and CDR2 is FQNNGV. Trimming left V 3 bases short and J 0 bases short, with 9 bases between. CDR3 sequence: CASSFGVFSGNTIYF. As DNA, the CDR3 is TGTGCCAGCAGCTTTGGGGTCTTCTCTGGAAACACCATATATTTT.

V is TRBV19 and J is TRBJ1-1; D is undetermined. The CDR3 covers 15 residues. Trimming pared 4 bases from V and 0 bases from J, leaving 12 bases between. Per germline, CDR1 LNHDA and CDR2 SQIVND (reference sequence). The DNA of the CDR3 is TGTGCCAGTAGTAACCCTCTCGCTATGAACACTGAAGCTTTCTTT. Its translation: CASSNPLAMNTEAFF. Drawing the rest from reference TRBV19 and TRBJ1-1, the complete variable domain is DGGITQSPKYLFRKEGQNVTLSCEQNLNHDAMYWYRQDPGQGLRLIYYSQIVNDFQKGDIAEGYSVSREKKESFPLTVTSAQKNPTAFYLCASSNPLAMNTEAFFGQGTRLTVV.

V gene TRBV27 combines with J gene TRBJ2-1; D is undetermined. V dropped 7 bases and J dropped 0 bases, with 10 bases sitting between them. The germline CDR1 and CDR2 sequences are MNHEY and SMNVEV (reference sequence). The CDR3 runs to 14 residues. DNA for the CDR3: TGTGCCAGCACCCAGTATAGCTCCTACAATGAGCAGTTCTTC. The encoded protein is CASTQYSSYNEQFF.